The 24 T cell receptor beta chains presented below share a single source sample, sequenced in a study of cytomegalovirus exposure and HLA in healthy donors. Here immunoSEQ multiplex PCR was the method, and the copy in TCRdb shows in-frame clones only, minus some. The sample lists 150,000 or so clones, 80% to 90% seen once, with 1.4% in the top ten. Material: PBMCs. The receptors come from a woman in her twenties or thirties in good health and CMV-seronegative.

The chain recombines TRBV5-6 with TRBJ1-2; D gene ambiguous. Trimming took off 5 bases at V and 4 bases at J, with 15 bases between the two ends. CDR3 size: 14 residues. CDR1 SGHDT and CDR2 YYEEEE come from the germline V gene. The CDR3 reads CASRMRVRSYGYTF. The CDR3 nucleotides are TGTGCCAGCAGGATGAGGGTGAGGAGCTATGGCTACACCTTC.

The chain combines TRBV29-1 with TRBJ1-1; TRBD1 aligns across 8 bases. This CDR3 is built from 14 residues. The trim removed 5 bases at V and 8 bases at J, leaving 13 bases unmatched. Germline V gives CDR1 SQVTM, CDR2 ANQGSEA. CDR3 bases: TGCAGCGTTAAAGCAGGGGGCGCGTCAAAGGAAGCTTTCTTT. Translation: CSVKAGGASKEAFF.

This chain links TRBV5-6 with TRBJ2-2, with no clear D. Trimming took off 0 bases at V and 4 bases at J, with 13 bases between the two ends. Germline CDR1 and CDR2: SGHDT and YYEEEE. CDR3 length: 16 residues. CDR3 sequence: CASSLARLLGTGELFF. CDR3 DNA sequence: TGTGCCAGCAGCTTGGCTAGATTGTTGGGCACCGGGGAGCTGTTTTTT.

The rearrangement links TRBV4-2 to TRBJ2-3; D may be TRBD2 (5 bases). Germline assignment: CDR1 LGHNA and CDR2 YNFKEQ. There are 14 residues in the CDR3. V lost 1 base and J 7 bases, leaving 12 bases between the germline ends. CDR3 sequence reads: CASSQALGGYTQYF. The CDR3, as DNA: TGTGCCAGCAGCCAAGCTCTCGGCGGGTATACGCAGTATTTT.

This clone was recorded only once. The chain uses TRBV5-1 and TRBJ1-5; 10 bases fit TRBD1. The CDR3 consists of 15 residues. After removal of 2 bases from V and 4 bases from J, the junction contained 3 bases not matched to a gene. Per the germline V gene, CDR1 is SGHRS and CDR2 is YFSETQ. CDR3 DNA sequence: TGCGCCAGCAGCTTAGGGACAGGGGATAATCAGCCCCAGCATTTT. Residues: CASSLGTGDNQPQHF.

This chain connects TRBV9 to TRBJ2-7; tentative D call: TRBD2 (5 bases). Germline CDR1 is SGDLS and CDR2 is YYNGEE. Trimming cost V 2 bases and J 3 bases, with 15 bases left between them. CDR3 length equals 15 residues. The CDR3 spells CASSVEPRGIYEQYF. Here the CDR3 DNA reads TGTGCCAGCAGCGTCGAACCAAGAGGGATCTACGAGCAGTACTTC. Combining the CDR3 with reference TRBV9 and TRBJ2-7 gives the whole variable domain DSGVTQTPKHLITATGQRVTLRCSPRSGDLSVYWYQQSLDQGLQFLIQYYNGEERAKGNILERFSAQQFPDLHSELNLSSLELGDSALYFCASSVEPRGIYEQYFGPGTRLTVT.

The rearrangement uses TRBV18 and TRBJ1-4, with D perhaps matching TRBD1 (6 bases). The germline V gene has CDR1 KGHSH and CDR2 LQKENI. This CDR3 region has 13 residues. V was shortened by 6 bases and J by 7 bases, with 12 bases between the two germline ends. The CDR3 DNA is TGTGCCAGCTCCTCTGACAGGACTGAAAAACTGTTTTTT. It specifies CASSSDRTEKLFF.

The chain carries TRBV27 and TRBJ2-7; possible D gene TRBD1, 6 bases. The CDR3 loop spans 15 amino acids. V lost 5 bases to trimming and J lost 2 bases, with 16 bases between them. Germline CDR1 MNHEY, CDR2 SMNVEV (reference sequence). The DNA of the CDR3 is TGTGCCAGCAGTCTCACGCCCGGGACAACCTACGAGCAGTACTTC. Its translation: CASSLTPGTTYEQYF.

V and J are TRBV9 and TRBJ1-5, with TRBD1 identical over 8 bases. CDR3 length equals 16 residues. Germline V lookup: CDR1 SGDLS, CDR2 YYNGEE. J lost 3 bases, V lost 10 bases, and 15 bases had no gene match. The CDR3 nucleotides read TGTGCCGCCCAGCCCGGACAGGGCTCTATCAATCAGCCCCAGCATTTT. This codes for CAAQPGQGSINQPQHF.

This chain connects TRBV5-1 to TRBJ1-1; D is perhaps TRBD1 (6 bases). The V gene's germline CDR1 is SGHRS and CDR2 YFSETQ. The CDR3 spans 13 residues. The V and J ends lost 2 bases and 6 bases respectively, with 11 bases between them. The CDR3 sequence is CASSLKDSSEAFF. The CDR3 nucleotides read TGCGCCAGCAGCTTAAAGGACAGCTCTGAAGCTTTCTTT.

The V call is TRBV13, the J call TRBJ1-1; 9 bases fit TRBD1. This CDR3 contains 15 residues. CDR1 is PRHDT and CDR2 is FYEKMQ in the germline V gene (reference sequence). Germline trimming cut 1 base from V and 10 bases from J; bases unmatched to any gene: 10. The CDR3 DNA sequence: TGTGCCAGCAGCTTAGAAGGAGGGGACAGGGCTCGAGCTTTCTTT. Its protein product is CASSLEGGDRARAFF.

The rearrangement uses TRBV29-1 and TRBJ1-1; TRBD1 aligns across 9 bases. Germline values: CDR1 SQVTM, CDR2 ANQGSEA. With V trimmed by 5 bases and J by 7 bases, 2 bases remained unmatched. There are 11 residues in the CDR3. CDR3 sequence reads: CSVYRGLEAFF. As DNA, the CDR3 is TGCAGCGTTTACAGGGGGCTTGAAGCTTTCTTT.

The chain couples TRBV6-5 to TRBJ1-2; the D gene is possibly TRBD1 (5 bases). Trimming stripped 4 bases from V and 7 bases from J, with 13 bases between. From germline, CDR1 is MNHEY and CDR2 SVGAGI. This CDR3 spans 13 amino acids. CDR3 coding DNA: TGTGCCAGCAGTTCCGGGGGTCAGGGTGGCTACACCTTC. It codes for CASSSGGQGGYTF.

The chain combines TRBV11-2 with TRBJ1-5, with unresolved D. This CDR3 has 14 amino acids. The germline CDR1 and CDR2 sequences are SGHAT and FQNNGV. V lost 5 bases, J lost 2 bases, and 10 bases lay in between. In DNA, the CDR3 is TGTGCCAGCAGCGAGGGCTGGGGCAATCAGCCCCAGCATTTT. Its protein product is CASSEGWGNQPQHF.

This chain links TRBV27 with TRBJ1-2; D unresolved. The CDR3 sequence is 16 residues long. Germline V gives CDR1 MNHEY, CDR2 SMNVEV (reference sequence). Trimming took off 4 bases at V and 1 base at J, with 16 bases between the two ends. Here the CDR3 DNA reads TGTGCCAGCAGTTCGTGGTTATCCGGGGATAACTATGGCTACACCTTC. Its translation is CASSSWLSGDNYGYTF.

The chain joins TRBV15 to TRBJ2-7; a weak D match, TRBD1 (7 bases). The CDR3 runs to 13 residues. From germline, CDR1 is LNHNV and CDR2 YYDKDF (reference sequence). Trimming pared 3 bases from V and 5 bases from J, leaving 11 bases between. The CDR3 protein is CATSSDREDEQYF. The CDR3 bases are TGTGCCACCAGCAGCGACAGGGAGGACGAGCAGTACTTC.

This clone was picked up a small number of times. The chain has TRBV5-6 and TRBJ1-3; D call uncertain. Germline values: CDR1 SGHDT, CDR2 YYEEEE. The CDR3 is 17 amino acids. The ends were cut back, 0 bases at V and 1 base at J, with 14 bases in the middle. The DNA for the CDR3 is TGTGCCAGCAGCTTGGGGGAGACCCGACGTTCTGGAAACACCATATATTTT. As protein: CASSLGETRRSGNTIYF.

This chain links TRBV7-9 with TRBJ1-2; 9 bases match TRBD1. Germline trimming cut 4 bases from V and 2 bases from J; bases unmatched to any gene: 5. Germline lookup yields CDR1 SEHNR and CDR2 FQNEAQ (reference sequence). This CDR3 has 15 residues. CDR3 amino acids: CASSSPGQGNYGYTF. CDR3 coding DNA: TGTGCCAGCAGCTCCCCTGGACAGGGGAACTATGGCTACACCTTC.

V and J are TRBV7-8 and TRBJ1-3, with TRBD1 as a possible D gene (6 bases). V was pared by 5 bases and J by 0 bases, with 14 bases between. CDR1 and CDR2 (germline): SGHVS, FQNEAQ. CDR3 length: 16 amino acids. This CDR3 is CASSNRDRPSGNTIYF. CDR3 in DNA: TGTGCCAGCAGCAACCGAGACAGGCCCTCTGGAAACACCATATATTTT.

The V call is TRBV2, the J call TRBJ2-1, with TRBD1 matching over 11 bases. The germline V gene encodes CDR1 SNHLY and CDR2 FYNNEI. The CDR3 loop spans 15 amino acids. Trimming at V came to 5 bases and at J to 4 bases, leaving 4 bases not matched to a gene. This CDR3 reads CASSLGQGAYNEQFF. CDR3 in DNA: TGTGCCAGCAGTCTTGGACAGGGGGCGTACAATGAGCAGTTCTTC.

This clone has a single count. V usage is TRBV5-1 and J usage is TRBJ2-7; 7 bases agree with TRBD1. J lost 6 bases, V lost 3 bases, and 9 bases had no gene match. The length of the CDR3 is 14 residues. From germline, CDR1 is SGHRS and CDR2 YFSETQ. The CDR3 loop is CASSSQQGQAEQYF. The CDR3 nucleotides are TGCGCCAGCAGCTCCCAACAGGGGCAGGCCGAGCAGTACTTC.

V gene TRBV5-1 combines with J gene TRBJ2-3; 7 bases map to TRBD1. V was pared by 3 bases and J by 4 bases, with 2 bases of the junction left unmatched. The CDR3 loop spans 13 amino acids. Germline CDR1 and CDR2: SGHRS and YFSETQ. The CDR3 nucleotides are TGCGCCAGCAGCTCGGGACAGCCAGATACGCAGTATTTT. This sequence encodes CASSSGQPDTQYF.

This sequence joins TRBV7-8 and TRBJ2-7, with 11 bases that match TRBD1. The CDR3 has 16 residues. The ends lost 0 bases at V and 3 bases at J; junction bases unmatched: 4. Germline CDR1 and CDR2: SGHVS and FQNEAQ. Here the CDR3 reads CASSLALGTGGYEQYF. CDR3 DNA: TGTGCCAGCAGCTTAGCGCTCGGGACAGGGGGCTACGAGCAGTACTTC.

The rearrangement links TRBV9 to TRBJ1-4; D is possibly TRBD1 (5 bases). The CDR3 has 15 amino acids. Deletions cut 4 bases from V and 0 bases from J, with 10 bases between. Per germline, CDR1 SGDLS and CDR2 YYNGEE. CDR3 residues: CASSLGHPTNEKLFF. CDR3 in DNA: TGTGCCAGCAGCCTCGGACATCCAACTAATGAAAAACTGTTTTTT.